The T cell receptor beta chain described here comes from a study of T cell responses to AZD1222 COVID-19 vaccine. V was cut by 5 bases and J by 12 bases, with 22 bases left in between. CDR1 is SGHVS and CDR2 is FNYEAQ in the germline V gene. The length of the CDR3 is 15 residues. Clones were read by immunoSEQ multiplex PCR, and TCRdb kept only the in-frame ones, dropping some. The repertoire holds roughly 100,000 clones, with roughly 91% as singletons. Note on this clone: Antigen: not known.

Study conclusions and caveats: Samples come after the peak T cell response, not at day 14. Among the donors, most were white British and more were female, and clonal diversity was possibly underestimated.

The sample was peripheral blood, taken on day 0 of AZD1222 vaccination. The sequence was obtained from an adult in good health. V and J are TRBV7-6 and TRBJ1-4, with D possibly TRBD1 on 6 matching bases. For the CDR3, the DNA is TGTGCCAGCAGCCTGCGATCCGAAACAGGGACTGAACTGTTTTTT. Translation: CASSLRSETGTELFF.